The 3 T cell receptor beta chains listed next were all sequenced from one sample in a study of human T cells and chemical hapten exposure. TCRdb analysed the RACE reads with MiXCR anew, one entry per CDR3 protein. This table has about 400,000 distinct CDR3 sequences, roughly 6.3% appearing once. As to time point: patch test 2, 6 weeks after DPC sensitization. Described treatment: therapeutic diphenylcyclopropenone sensitization with weekly scalp DPC. The sample here was whole blood, taken in connection with sensitization to the hapten diphenylcyclopropenone (DPC). Receptor source: a woman aged 18-29 years with alopecia areata. Some clones in this sample may be carry-over from other donors' samples.

This clonotype has at least ten counts. The J gene is TRBJ1-1, the V gene TRBV5-1; no clear D. The CDR3 is made up of 12 amino acids. The V gene's germline CDR1 is SGHRS and CDR2 YFSETQ. Trimming took off 0 bases at V and 5 bases at J, with 5 bases between the two ends. The chain's CDR3 is CASSLEGTEAFF. DNA for the CDR3: TGCGCCAGCAGCTTGGAAGGGACTGAAGCTTTCTTT.

This chain connects TRBV7-2 to TRBJ2-1; unclear D gene. CDR3 length: 11 residues. V lost 3 bases and J 8 bases, leaving 5 bases between the germline ends. CDR1 and CDR2 from the germline V gene are SGHTA and FQGNSA. As DNA, the CDR3 is TGTGCCAGCAGCTTTAGTGATGAGCAGTTCTTC. Amino acid sequence: CASSFSDEQFF.

Ten or more counts support this clonotype. The J gene is TRBJ1-6, the V gene TRBV20-1; D unclear. The germline V and J ends were trimmed by 5 bases and 6 bases, with 14 bases remaining between them. Per germline, CDR1 DFQATT and CDR2 SNEGSKA (reference sequence). The CDR3 is made up of 14 amino acids. The CDR3 reads CSAPQDSPNSPLHF. CDR3 in DNA: TGCAGTGCTCCCCAGGACTCCCCTAATTCACCCCTCCACTTT.